This T cell receptor beta chain was sequenced for a study of blood T cell repertoires in COVID-19. At the level of the study: The United States, Italy and Spain supplied acute and convalescent COVID-19 samples. In each case, the material was cDNA or gDNA derived from T cells, B-cell-depleted T cells, or PBMCs.

Authors' data handling: Scientists estimated how many nucleated cells there were by amplifying reference gene primers. Sequencing was performed with immunoSEQ multiplex PCR; in TCRdb, only in-frame clones are kept and a portion is missing. That table supplies the V and J calls and clone size; D and trimming were determined from the DNA. The sample carries some 100,000 clones, 88% recorded once. The CDR3 covers 15 residues. Germline-derived CDR1 and CDR2 are MNHEY and SVGAGI. Trimming removed 8 bases from V and 10 bases from J; junction bases left unmatched: 12. The genes are TRBV6-5 and TRBJ2-1, with TRBD2 matching over 12 bases. The clonotype comes from an older woman with acute or convalescent COVID-19. Sequenced: peripheral blood. CDR3: CASSARLAGEGEQFF. Here the CDR3 DNA reads TGTGCCAGCTCAGCTCGACTAGCGGGAGAGGGGGAGCAGTTCTTC.